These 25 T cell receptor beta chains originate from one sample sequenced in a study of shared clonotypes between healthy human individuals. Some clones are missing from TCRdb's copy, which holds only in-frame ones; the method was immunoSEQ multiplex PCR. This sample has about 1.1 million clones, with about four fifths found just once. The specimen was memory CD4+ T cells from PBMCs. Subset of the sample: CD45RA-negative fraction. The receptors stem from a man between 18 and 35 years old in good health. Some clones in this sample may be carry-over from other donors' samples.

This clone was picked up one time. CDR3: CASSPAPGSGRALSAGELFF. The CDR3 region has the DNA TGCGCCAGCAGCCCTGCCCCGGGTAGCGGGAGGGCCCTCTCGGCCGGGGAGCTGTTTTTT. The chain has TRBV5-1 and TRBJ2-2; 11 nucleotides agree with TRBD2. Trimming at V came to 4 bases and at J to 6 bases, leaving 20 bases not matched to a gene. Looked up from germline, CDR1 is SGHRS and CDR2 is YFSETQ. CDR3 length equals 20 residues.

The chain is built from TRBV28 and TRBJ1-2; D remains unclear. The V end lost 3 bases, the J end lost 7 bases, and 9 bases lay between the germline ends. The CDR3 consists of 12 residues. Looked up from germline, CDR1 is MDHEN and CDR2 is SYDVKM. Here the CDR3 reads CASSLRSGGYTF. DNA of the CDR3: TGTGCCAGCAGTTTGAGGTCTGGTGGCTACACCTTC.

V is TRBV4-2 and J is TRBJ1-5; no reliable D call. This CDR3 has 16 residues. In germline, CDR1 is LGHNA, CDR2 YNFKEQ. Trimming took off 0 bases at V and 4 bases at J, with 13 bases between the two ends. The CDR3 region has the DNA TGTGCCAGCAGCCAAGATATCGCGGGTGGTAATCAGCCCCAGCATTTT. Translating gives CASSQDIAGGNQPQHF.

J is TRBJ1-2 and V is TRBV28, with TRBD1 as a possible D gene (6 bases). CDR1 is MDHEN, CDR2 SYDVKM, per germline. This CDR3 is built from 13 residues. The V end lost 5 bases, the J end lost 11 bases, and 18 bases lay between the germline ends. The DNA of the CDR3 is TGTGCCAGCAGTCCTCCGGACAGCAGGGCTTACACCTTC. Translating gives CASSPPDSRAYTF.

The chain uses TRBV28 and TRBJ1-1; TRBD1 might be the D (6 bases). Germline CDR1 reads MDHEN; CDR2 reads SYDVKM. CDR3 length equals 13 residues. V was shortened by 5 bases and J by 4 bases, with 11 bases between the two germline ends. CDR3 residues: CASSGYRVTEAFF. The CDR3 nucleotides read TGTGCCAGCAGTGGGTACAGGGTCACTGAAGCTTTCTTT.

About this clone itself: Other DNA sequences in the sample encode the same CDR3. The CDR3 loop reads CASKGGYEQYF. The CDR3 DNA reads as TGTGCCAGCAAGGGGGGCTACGAGCAGTACTTC. This chain links TRBV28 with TRBJ2-7; D assignment may be TRBD1 or TRBD2 (6 bases each). CDR1 and CDR2 (germline): MDHEN, SYDVKM. The CDR3 has 11 amino acids. The V and J ends lost 7 bases and 3 bases respectively, with 7 bases between them.

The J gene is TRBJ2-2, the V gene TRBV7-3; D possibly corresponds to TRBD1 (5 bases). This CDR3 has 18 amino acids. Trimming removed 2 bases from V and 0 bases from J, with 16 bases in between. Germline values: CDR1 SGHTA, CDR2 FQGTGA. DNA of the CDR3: TGTGCCAGCAGCTTACCCCCCAGACAGCTCGCGAACACCGGGGAGCTGTTTTTT. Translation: CASSLPPRQLANTGELFF.

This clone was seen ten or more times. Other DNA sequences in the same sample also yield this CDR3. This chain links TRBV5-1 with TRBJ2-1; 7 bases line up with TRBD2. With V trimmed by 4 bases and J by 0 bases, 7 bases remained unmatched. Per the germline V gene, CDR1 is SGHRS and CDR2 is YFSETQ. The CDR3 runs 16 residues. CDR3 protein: CASSLTSASSYNEQFF. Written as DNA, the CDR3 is TGCGCCAGCAGCCTTACTAGCGCGAGCTCCTACAATGAGCAGTTCTTC. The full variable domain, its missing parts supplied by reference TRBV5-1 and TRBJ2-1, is KAGVTQTPRYLIKTRGQQVTLSCSPISGHRSVSWYQQTPGQGLQFLFEYFSETQRNKGNFPGRFSGRQFSNSRSEMNVSTLELGDSALYLCASSLTSASSYNEQFFGPGTRLTVL.

The CDR3 spells CASSGGLGTRSVQYF. DNA of the CDR3: TGTGCCAGCAGCGGGGGGCTGGGGACAAGAAGCGTTCAGTACTTC. This rearrangement joins TRBV7-9 to TRBJ2-4; possibly TRBD1 or TRBD2 for D (6 bases each). V was trimmed by 5 bases and J by 11 bases, leaving 22 bases between them. This CDR3 region has 15 residues. The V gene's germline CDR1 is SEHNR and CDR2 FQNEAQ (reference sequence).

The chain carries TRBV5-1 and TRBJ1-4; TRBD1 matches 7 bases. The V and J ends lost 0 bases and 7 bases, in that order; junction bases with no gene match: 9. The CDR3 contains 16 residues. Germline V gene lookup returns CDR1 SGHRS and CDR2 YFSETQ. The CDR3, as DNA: TGCGCCAGCAGCTTGGCCGCTACAGGGGAAATTGAAAAACTGTTTTTT. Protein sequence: CASSLAATGEIEKLFF.

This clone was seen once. The CDR3 DNA is TGTGCCAGCATGAAGCGGGAGGTTCTCAATGAGCAGTTCTTC. This sequence encodes CASMKREVLNEQFF. This rearrangement joins TRBV2 to TRBJ2-1; 9 nucleotides align to TRBD2. Germline V gene lookup returns CDR1 SNHLY and CDR2 FYNNEI. Trimming cost V 7 bases and J 6 bases; bases outside gene matches: 7. This CDR3 has 14 amino acids.

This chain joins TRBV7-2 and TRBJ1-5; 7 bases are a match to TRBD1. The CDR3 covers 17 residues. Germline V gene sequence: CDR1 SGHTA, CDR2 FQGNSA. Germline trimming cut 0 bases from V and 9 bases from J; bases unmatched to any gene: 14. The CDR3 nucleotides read TGTGCCAGCAGCTTAGCGAGGCCCGGACAGGTCCCCGTGCCCCAGCATTTT. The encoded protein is CASSLARPGQVPVPQHF.

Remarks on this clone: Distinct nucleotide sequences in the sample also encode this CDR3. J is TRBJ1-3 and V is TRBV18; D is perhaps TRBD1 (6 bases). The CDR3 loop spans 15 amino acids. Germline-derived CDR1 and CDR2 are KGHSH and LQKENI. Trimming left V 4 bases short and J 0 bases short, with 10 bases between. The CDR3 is CASSQQGNSGNTIYF. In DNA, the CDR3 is TGTGCCAGCTCACAACAGGGAAACTCTGGAAACACCATATATTTT.

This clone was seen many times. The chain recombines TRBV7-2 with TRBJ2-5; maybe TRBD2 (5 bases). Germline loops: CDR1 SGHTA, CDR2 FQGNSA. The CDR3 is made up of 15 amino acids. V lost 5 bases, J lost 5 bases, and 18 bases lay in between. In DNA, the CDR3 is TGTGCCAGCAGCAAGGACTCTTTCCCGGGGGAGACCCAGTACTTC. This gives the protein CASSKDSFPGETQYF. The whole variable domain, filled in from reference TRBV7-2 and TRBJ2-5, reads GAGVSQSPSNKVTEKGKDVELRCDPISGHTALYWYRQSLGQGLEFLIYFQGNSAPDKSGLPSDRFSAERTGGSVSTLTIQRTQQEDSAVYLCASSKDSFPGETQYFGPGTRLLVL.

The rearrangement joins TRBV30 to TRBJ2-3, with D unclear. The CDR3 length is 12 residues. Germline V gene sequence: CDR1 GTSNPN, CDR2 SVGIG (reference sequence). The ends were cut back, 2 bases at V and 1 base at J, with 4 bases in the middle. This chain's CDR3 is CAWSRRTDTQYF. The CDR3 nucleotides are TGTGCCTGGAGTCGCCGCACAGATACGCAGTATTTT.

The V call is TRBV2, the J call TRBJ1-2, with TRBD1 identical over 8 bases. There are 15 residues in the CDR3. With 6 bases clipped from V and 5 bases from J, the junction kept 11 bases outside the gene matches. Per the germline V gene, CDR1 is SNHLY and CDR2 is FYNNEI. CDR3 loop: CASRDSTGASYGYTF. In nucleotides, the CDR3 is TGTGCCAGCAGAGATTCGACAGGGGCAAGTTATGGCTACACCTTC.

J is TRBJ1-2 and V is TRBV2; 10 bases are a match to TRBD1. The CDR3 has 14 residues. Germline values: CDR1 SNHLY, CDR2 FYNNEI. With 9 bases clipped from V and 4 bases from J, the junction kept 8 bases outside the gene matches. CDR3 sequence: CASSETGGVYGYTF. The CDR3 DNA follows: TGTGCCAGTTCAGAGACAGGGGGCGTCTATGGCTACACCTTC.

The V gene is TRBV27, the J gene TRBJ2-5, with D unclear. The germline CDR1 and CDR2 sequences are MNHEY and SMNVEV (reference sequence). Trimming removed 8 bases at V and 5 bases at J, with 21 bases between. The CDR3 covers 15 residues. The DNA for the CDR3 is TGTGCCAGCCGAAGCCCGATGAGAGGTAGGGAGACCCAGTACTTC. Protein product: CASRSPMRGRETQYF.

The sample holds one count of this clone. The CDR3 region has the DNA TGTGCCAGCAGCTTCCTATCCTCAGGATACGAGCAGTACTTC. The encoded protein is CASSFLSSGYEQYF. The chain has TRBV11-2 and TRBJ2-7; D call uncertain. The CDR3 sequence is 14 residues long. V was pared by 3 bases and J by 4 bases, with 13 bases between. The germline gives CDR1 SGHAT, CDR2 FQNNGV.

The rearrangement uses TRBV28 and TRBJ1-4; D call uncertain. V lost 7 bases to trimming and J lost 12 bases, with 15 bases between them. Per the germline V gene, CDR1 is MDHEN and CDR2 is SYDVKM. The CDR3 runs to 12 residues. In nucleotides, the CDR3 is TGTGCCAGCACTGAAGGACCCTTAGAACTGTTTTTT. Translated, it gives CASTEGPLELFF.

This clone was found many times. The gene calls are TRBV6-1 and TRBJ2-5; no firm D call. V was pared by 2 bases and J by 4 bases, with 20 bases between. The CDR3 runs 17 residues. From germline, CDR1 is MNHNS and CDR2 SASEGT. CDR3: CASSENSGWILRETQYF. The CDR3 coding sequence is TGTGCCAGCAGTGAAAATTCGGGCTGGATACTGAGAGAGACCCAGTACTTC.

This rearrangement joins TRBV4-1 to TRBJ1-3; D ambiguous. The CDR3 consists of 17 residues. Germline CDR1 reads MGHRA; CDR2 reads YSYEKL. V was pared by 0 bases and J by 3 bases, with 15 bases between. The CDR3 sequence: CASSQDATPGSGNTIYF. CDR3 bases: TGCGCCAGCAGCCAAGATGCAACCCCGGGGAGTGGAAACACCATATATTTT.

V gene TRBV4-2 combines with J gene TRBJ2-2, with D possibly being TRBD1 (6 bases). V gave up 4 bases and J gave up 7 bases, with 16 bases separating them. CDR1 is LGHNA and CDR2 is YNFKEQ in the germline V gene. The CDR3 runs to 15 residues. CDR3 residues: CASSPGTTLDGELFF. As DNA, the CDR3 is TGTGCCAGCAGCCCCGGGACAACCCTGGACGGGGAGCTGTTTTTT.

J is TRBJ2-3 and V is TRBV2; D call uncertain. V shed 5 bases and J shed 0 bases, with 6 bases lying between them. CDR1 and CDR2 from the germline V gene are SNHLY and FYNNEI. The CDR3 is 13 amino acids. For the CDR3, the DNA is TGTGCCAGCAGTCGTCGAAGCACAGATACGCAGTATTTT. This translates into CASSRRSTDTQYF.

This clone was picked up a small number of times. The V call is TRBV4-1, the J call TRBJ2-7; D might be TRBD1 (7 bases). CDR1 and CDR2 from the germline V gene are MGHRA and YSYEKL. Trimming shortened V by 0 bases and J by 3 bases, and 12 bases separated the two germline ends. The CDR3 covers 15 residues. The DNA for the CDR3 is TGCGCCAGCAGCCAAGAGGAGGGGGCTTTCTACGAGCAGTACTTC. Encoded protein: CASSQEEGAFYEQYF.